This T cell receptor beta chain was recorded in a study of T cell responses to AZD1222 COVID-19 vaccine. Notes on the study in general: Epitopes outside B.1.351 and B.1.1.7 mutated regions reportedly drew nearly half of spike TCRs. It was only after the peak T cell response that any repertoires were sampled. Compared with day 0, the breadth and depth of the Spike-specific TCR repertoire rose significantly after two doses of AZD1222.

This clone was seen only once. Its target is unknown. The table came from immunoSEQ multiplex PCR; TCRdb's copy has only in-frame clones and leaves some out. Among about 140,000 clones listed, roughly 90% were seen once. This TCR came from an adult in good health. This specimen was peripheral blood, taken on day 0 of AZD1222 vaccination.

The DNA of the CDR3 is TGTGCCTGGGACCTGACAGGGAGGACTGAAGCTTTCTTT. Residues: CAWDLTGRTEAFF. This rearrangement joins TRBV30 to TRBJ1-1, with 7 bases lining up with TRBD1. Germline lookup yields CDR1 GTSNPN and CDR2 SVGIG (reference sequence). The CDR3 is 13 residues long. The V segment lost 5 bases and the J segment 5 bases; nucleotides outside the gene matches: 8. The complete variable domain, with remaining parts taken from reference TRBV30 and TRBJ1-1, reads SQTIHQWPATLVQPVGSPLSLECTVEGTSNPNLYWYRQAAGRGLQLLFYSVGIGQISSEVPQNLSASRPQDRQFILSSKKLLLSDSGFYLCAWDLTGRTEAFFGQGTRLTVV.